The 21 T cell receptor beta chains reported below all come from one sample, sequenced in a study of blood T cell repertoires in COVID-19. Sequenced by immunoSEQ multiplex PCR; TCRdb stores in-frame clones only, minus some. The table has fewer than 350,000 clones, 85% seen once. The sequenced sample was PBMCs or T cells enriched from blood (not recorded which). The source is a woman in her forties or fifties who had recovered from COVID-19.

The J gene is TRBJ2-7, the V gene TRBV6-5; 7 nucleotides line up with TRBD1. V lost 6 bases and J lost 2; bases outside the gene matches: 7. Germline CDR1 and CDR2: MNHEY and SVGAGI. The CDR3 contains 14 residues. The CDR3 bases are TGTGCCAGCAGCCGACAGGGAAGGACCTACGAGCAGTACTTC. Protein: CASSRQGRTYEQYF.

This clone was recorded only once. This chain links TRBV3-1 (or the pseudogene TRBV3-2) with TRBJ1-2, with D possibly being TRBD1 (6 bases). The ends were cut back, 2 bases at V and 8 bases at J, with 12 bases in the middle. Germline V lookup: CDR1 LGHDT, CDR2 YNNKEL (reference sequence). CDR3 length equals 13 residues. CDR3 amino acids: CASSQSRGKGYTF. The CDR3 DNA follows: TGTGCCAGCAGCCAAAGCAGGGGAAAGGGCTACACCTTC.

The chain recombines TRBV18 with TRBJ1-2; TRBD1 is a possible D gene (6 bases). Trimming cost V 2 bases and J 6 bases, with 13 bases left between them. Germline V gene sequence: CDR1 KGHSH, CDR2 LQKENI. The CDR3 has 14 residues. This CDR3 is CASSPSRGGDGYTF. The DNA for the CDR3 is TGTGCCAGCTCACCATCGAGGGGGGGCGATGGCTACACCTTC.

This chain connects TRBV20-1 to TRBJ2-1; D is uncertain. Germline V gene lookup returns CDR1 DFQATT and CDR2 SNEGSKA (reference sequence). This CDR3 has 11 amino acids. V lost 3 bases and J lost 6, with 6 bases in between. The CDR3 DNA is TGCAGTGCTAGTAACGGCAATGAGCAGTTCTTC. As protein: CSASNGNEQFF.

This chain uses TRBV20-1 with TRBJ1-5, with a tentative D call TRBD1 (6 bases). V shed 3 bases and J shed 2 bases, with 14 bases lying between them. There are 15 residues in the CDR3. Germline CDR1 and CDR2: DFQATT and SNEGSKA (reference sequence). CDR3 DNA sequence: TGCAGTGCTAGTCATGGGGGCGCGGGCAATCAGCCCCAGCATTTT. Its protein product is CSASHGGAGNQPQHF.

In this sample, this clone turned up a few times. V gene TRBV15 combines with J gene TRBJ1-5; no firm D call. With 0 bases removed from V and 5 bases from J, the gap between germline ends came to 11 bases. The length of the CDR3 is 15 residues. Per the germline V gene, CDR1 is LNHNV and CDR2 is YYDKDF (reference sequence). CDR3 amino acids: CATSRDRGGDQPQHF. DNA for the CDR3: TGTGCCACCAGCAGAGATCGGGGTGGTGATCAGCCCCAGCATTTT.

This clone was observed a handful of times. The chain uses TRBV6-1 and TRBJ2-7, with TRBD1 identical over 9 bases. Germline V lookup: CDR1 MNHNS, CDR2 SASEGT. With 1 base clipped from V and 3 bases from J, the junction kept 7 bases outside the gene matches. The CDR3 extends over 16 amino acids. The CDR3 DNA sequence: TGTGCCAGCAGTGAAGATGGGGGACAGGGTTTCTACGAGCAGTACTTC. Its protein is CASSEDGGQGFYEQYF.

This rearrangement joins TRBV2 to TRBJ2-5, with 9 bases aligning to TRBD1. V shed 1 base and J 4 bases; nucleotides not matched to a gene: 4. The CDR3 is 15 amino acids. Germline loops: CDR1 SNHLY, CDR2 FYNNEI. The CDR3 sequence: CASSEGTGDGETQYF. The DNA for the CDR3 is TGTGCCAGCAGTGAAGGGACAGGGGATGGAGAGACCCAGTACTTC.

The chain combines TRBV18 with TRBJ2-2, with D unclear. Per germline, CDR1 KGHSH and CDR2 LQKENI. CDR3 length equals 15 residues. V was clipped by 3 bases and J by 3 bases, with 11 bases between them. This CDR3 is CASSPKGGDTGELFF. DNA of the CDR3: TGTGCCAGCTCACCTAAAGGCGGAGACACCGGGGAGCTGTTTTTT.

This chain joins TRBV4-1 and TRBJ2-3; perhaps TRBD2 as D (6 bases). In germline, CDR1 is MGHRA, CDR2 YSYEKL. This CDR3 has 17 amino acids. Trimming cost V 4 bases and J 2 bases, with 19 bases left between them. The CDR3 protein is CASSLSGTGGFTDTQYF. For the CDR3, the DNA is TGCGCCAGCAGCCTTTCCGGGACTGGCGGATTCACAGATACGCAGTATTTT.

This clone was recorded once. The genes are TRBV4-3 and TRBJ1-2; TRBD1 is a possible D gene (6 bases). V was shortened by 0 bases and J by 2 bases, with 16 bases between the two germline ends. The length of the CDR3 is 17 residues. Germline loops: CDR1 LGHNA, CDR2 YSLEER. CDR3 loop: CASSQDAPYGGNYGYTF. CDR3 sequence (DNA): TGCGCCAGCAGCCAAGATGCCCCGTATGGGGGCAACTATGGCTACACCTTC.

This clone was detected only once. The rearrangement joins TRBV27 to TRBJ1-5; a weak D match, TRBD1 (5 bases). The CDR3 runs 17 residues. V lost 0 bases and J lost 1, with 13 bases in between. Germline V CDR1 and CDR2: MNHEY, SMNVEV (reference sequence). CDR3 nucleotide sequence: TGTGCCAGCAGTTTATCGATGCCAGGGTGGAGCAATCAGCCCCAGCATTTT. Its translation is CASSLSMPGWSNQPQHF.

This clone has only a few counts. This chain uses TRBV18 with TRBJ1-3; D unclear. CDR1 is KGHSH, CDR2 LQKENI, per germline. The CDR3 contains 14 residues. The V end was cut by 3 bases, the J end by 0 bases, with 6 bases between. In DNA form, the CDR3 reads TGTGCCAGCTCACCTGTCAGCTCTGGAAACACCATATATTTT. Translation: CASSPVSSGNTIYF.

The J gene is TRBJ2-7, the V gene TRBV5-1; tentatively, D is TRBD1 (5 bases). CDR1 is SGHRS and CDR2 is YFSETQ in the germline V gene. The CDR3 spans 14 residues. Trimming cost V 0 bases and J 0 bases, with 7 bases left between them. The CDR3 coding sequence is TGCGCCAGCAGCTTGGGACAGAGCTCCTACGAGCAGTACTTC. It codes for CASSLGQSSYEQYF.

In this sample, this clone turned up a few times. The chain combines TRBV19 with TRBJ1-2; 7 nucleotides align to TRBD1. J lost 8 bases, V lost 7 bases, and 13 bases had no gene match. CDR1 is LNHDA and CDR2 is SQIVND in the germline V gene (reference sequence). This CDR3 has 14 amino acids. CDR3: CASTDVTGMEGYTF. As DNA, the CDR3 is TGTGCCAGTACCGACGTGACAGGGATGGAAGGCTACACCTTC.

Concerning this clone: Other DNA sequences in this sample translate to the same CDR3. The chain couples TRBV7-6 to TRBJ1-2; D remains unclear. Germline lookup yields CDR1 SGHVS and CDR2 FNYEAQ. V was pared by 0 bases and J by 8 bases, with 7 bases between. The CDR3 consists of 12 residues. CDR3 DNA: TGTGCCAGCAGCTTAGCGCGAGGCGGCTACACCTTC. The encoded protein is CASSLARGGYTF.

This clone was detected once. The chain couples TRBV5-1 to TRBJ2-2, with TRBD2 identical over 7 bases. The CDR3 length is 15 residues. V lost 6 bases to trimming and J lost 6 bases; unmatched junction nucleotides: 11. Germline V gene data show CDR1 as SGHRS and CDR2 as YFSETQ. CDR3 DNA sequence: TGCGCCAGCATTCCGGGGGGAGCAGTCCCCGGGGAGCTGTTTTTT. Translation: CASIPGGAVPGELFF. Full variable domain (missing parts from reference TRBV5-1 and TRBJ2-2): KAGVTQTPRYLIKTRGQQVTLSCSPISGHRSVSWYQQTPGQGLQFLFEYFSETQRNKGNFPGRFSGRQFSNSRSEMNVSTLELGDSALYLCASIPGGAVPGELFFGEGSRLTVL.

The chain links TRBV9 to TRBJ1-1, with a possible D match to TRBD1 (5 bases). CDR3 length: 15 residues. CDR1 and CDR2 from the germline V gene are SGDLS and YYNGEE. Deletions cut 0 bases from V and 2 bases from J, with 11 bases between. CDR3 in amino acids: CASSVAGQGNTEAFF. In DNA form, the CDR3 reads TGTGCCAGCAGCGTAGCTGGGCAGGGAAACACTGAAGCTTTCTTT.

The chain is built from TRBV4-1 and TRBJ1-1; 8 bases agree with TRBD1. The CDR3 spans 17 residues. Germline CDR1 is MGHRA and CDR2 is YSYEKL. V lost 3 bases and J lost 5; bases outside the gene matches: 14. In nucleotides, the CDR3 is TGCGCCAGCAGCCAGGGGAGACAGGGGACCCAAGCGACTGAAGCTTTCTTT. Residues: CASSQGRQGTQATEAFF.

The V call is TRBV2, the J call TRBJ1-5, with no clear D. CDR1 SNHLY and CDR2 FYNNEI come from the germline V gene. The V end was cut by 3 bases, the J end by 4 bases, with 10 bases between. The CDR3 loop spans 14 amino acids. The CDR3 here is CASSDYRRNQPQHF. The CDR3 DNA sequence: TGTGCCAGCAGTGATTATAGGCGGAATCAGCCCCAGCATTTT.

This clone was detected only a few times. The rearrangement uses TRBV7-9 and TRBJ1-3; D call uncertain. This CDR3 comprises 16 residues. Germline values: CDR1 SEHNR, CDR2 FQNEAQ (reference sequence). The germline V and J ends were trimmed by 5 bases and 0 bases, with 14 bases remaining between them. CDR3 in DNA: TGTGCCAGCAGCGTCCCGGCGGGATACTCTGGAAACACCATATATTTT. This codes for CASSVPAGYSGNTIYF.